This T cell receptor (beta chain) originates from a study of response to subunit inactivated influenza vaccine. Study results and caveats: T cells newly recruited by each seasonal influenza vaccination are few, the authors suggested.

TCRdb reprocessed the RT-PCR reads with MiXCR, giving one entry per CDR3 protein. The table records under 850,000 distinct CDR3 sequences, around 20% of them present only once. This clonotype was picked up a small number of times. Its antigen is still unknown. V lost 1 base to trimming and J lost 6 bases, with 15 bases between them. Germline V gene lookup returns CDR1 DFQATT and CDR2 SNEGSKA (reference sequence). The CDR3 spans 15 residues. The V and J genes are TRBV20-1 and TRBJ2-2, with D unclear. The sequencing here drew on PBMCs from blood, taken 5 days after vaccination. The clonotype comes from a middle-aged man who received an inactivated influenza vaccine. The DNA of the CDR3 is TGCAGTGCTAGAGGGGTTTGGTCAGAGCCCGGGGAGCTGTTTTTT. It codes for CSARGVWSEPGELFF.